This T cell receptor beta chain was observed in a study of T cell responses to AZD1222 COVID-19 vaccine. Study-level information: The analysis combined second doses at about 4 or about 12 weeks. General study results and limits: Reportedly, nearly half the spike-specific TCRs target unmutated variant regions. There were mostly white British donors and more females than males, and clonal diversity was possibly underestimated. At baseline, seropositivity was found in only a handful of AZD1222 recipients.

Only one count was recorded for this clone. Antigen unknown. CDR3 length: 17 amino acids. Germline V CDR1 and CDR2: SGHVS, FNYEAQ. V dropped 5 bases and J dropped 7; count of bases not matched to a gene: 8. The data were produced by immunoSEQ multiplex PCR, yet TCRdb's version contains in-frame clones alone and is incomplete. This table holds some 92,000 clones, 85% to 90% found once. This receptor was identified in an adult in good health. Sample: peripheral blood, taken on day 0 of AZD1222 vaccination. The V gene is TRBV7-6, the J gene TRBJ2-2; 15 nucleotides agree with TRBD2. For the CDR3, the DNA is TGTGCCAGCAGCACATGGACTAGCGGGAGGGCGATCGGGGAGCTGTTTTTT. It translates to CASSTWTSGRAIGELFF.